The 9 T cell receptor beta chains below were found in one sample sequenced in a study of graft-versus-host responses after intestinal transplantation (TCRdb year 2021). Intraepithelial and lamina propria lymphocytes were isolated from graft specimens using dithiothreitol, EDTA incubations and collagenase D digestion. Library generation was performed with the immunoSEQ multiplex PCR assay. TCRdb provides this immuneACCESS table in a form limited to in-frame rearrangements. Some clones are lacking; in checked studies, under half of them reflect an unresolved V gene, and why the rest are absent is not known. The sample table lists more than 12,000 clones, roughly 68% of them with a count of one. The ten largest clones take up roughly a quarter of the sample. The sequencing here drew on ileum tissue, taken around 720 days after intestinal transplantation. All receptors derive from a human patient who received an intestinal transplant, so some T cells may come from the graft donor.

V gene TRBV11-2 combines with J gene TRBJ1-6; a possible D gene is TRBD1 (6 bases). The CDR3 extends over 18 amino acids. Germline V gene lookup returns CDR1 SGHAT and CDR2 FQNNGV. The V end lost 4 bases, the J end lost 3 bases, and 19 bases lay between the germline ends. CDR3 bases: TGTGCCAGCAGCTCTAACCCGACAGGAGCCCACTATAATTCACCCCTCCACTTT. Translation gives CASSSNPTGAHYNSPLHF. Variable domain in full (rest from reference TRBV11-2 and TRBJ1-6): EAGVAQSPRYKIIEKRQSVAFWCNPISGHATLYWYQQILGQGPKLLIQFQNNGVVDDSQLPKDRFSAERLKGVDSTLKIQPAKLEDSAVYLCASSSNPTGAHYNSPLHFGNGTRLTVT.

V usage is TRBV7-9 and J usage is TRBJ2-7, with 10 bases fitting TRBD1. After removal of 5 bases from V and 4 bases from J, the junction contained 11 bases not matched to a gene. The CDR3 consists of 16 residues. Per the germline V gene, CDR1 is SEHNR and CDR2 is FQNEAQ (reference sequence). This CDR3 is CASSEGQGPGGYEQYF. CDR3 nucleotides: TGTGCCAGCAGCGAGGGACAGGGGCCTGGTGGGTACGAGCAGTACTTC.

This chain links TRBV11-2 with TRBJ1-2; D is possibly TRBD1 (6 bases). V was shortened by 5 bases and J by 4 bases, with 11 bases between the two germline ends. The germline V gene has CDR1 SGHAT and CDR2 FQNNGV. CDR3 length: 13 residues. The CDR3 DNA sequence: TGTGCCAGCAGCGCGACAGGCGTCTATGGCTACACCTTC. Protein sequence: CASSATGVYGYTF.

This clone was recorded only once. The J gene is TRBJ1-2, the V gene TRBV5-8; TRBD1 is a possible D gene (6 bases). CDR1 and CDR2 from the germline V gene are SGHTS and YDEGEE. This CDR3 has 16 amino acids. Trimming left V 2 bases short and J 7 bases short, with 21 bases between. The CDR3 spells CASSFPQARGRFGYTF. CDR3 in DNA: TGTGCCAGCAGCTTTCCCCAGGCCCGGGGGCGGTTTGGCTACACCTTC.

The V call is TRBV28, the J call TRBJ2-7, with D perhaps matching TRBD2 (5 bases). CDR3 length equals 12 residues. Germline-derived CDR1 and CDR2 are MDHEN and SYDVKM. V was trimmed by 2 bases and J by 3 bases, leaving 5 bases between them. CDR3 residues: CASSLRGYEQYF. CDR3 sequence (DNA): TGTGCCAGCAGTTTACGGGGCTACGAGCAGTACTTC. The complete variable domain, with remaining parts taken from reference TRBV28 and TRBJ2-7, reads DVKVTQSSRYLVKRTGEKVFLECVQDMDHENMFWYRQDPGLGLRLIYFSYDVKMKEKGDIPEGYSVSREKKERFSLILESASTNQTSMYLCASSLRGYEQYFGPGTRLTVT.

This chain uses TRBV10-3 with TRBJ2-1; TRBD2 aligns across 9 bases. The germline V gene has CDR1 ENHRY and CDR2 SYGVKD. CDR3 length: 16 residues. After removal of 6 bases from V and 6 bases from J, the junction contained 12 bases not matched to a gene. CDR3 nucleotides: TGTGCCATCAGCCGACTAGCGGTCCTATTCCCCAATGAGCAGTTCTTC. Protein product: CAISRLAVLFPNEQFF.

This chain joins TRBV7-2 and TRBJ2-7; perhaps TRBD2 as D (6 bases). The germline V gene encodes CDR1 SGHTA and CDR2 FQGNSA. The CDR3 is 13 amino acids. Trimming cost V 3 bases and J 3 bases, with 9 bases left between them. CDR3 amino acids: CASSLEGIYEQYF. Written as DNA, the CDR3 is TGTGCCAGCAGCTTGGAGGGGATCTACGAGCAGTACTTC.

The chain carries TRBV2 and TRBJ1-2; tentative D call: TRBD1 (6 bases). Germline CDR1 SNHLY, CDR2 FYNNEI. CDR3 length: 12 residues. Trimming took off 8 bases at V and 4 bases at J, with 11 bases between the two ends. CDR3 residues: CASRTGSYGYTF. In DNA, the CDR3 is TGTGCCAGCCGAACAGGGTCCTATGGCTACACCTTC.

This chain connects TRBV30 to TRBJ1-1, with D possibly matching TRBD1 (5 bases). This CDR3 has 12 residues. The germline CDR1 and CDR2 sequences are GTSNPN and SVGIG (reference sequence). V gave up 0 bases and J gave up 7 bases, with 9 bases separating them. DNA of the CDR3: TGTGCCTGGAGTGTACAGGAGGTTGAAGCTTTCTTT. It specifies CAWSVQEVEAFF.